This T cell receptor beta chain was recovered during a study of a mutant IDH1 vaccine in newly diagnosed glioma. This table comes from immunoSEQ multiplex PCR, and its TCRdb copy is limited to in-frame clones, with some not included. Of 41,000 or so clones listed, over 70% are singletons. Time point here: week 23, last vaccination. With topical imiquimod, each dose of the vaccine consisted of 300 ug of mutant IDH1 20-mer peptide. The CDR3 has 18 residues. The V end was cut by 0 bases, the J end by 6 bases, with 21 bases between. Germline CDR1 reads SGHDN; CDR2 reads FVKESK. As for this clone: Its matching antigen is unknown.

The sample here was PBMCs, taken from a glioma patient whose treatment included an IDH1 peptide vaccine. V gene TRBV14 combines with J gene TRBJ2-4, with D possibly being TRBD1 or TRBD2 (5 bases each). The sequence derives from a woman between 40 and 50 years old with glioma. Some clones in this sample may be carry-over from other donors' samples. The CDR3 nucleotides are TGTGCCAGCAGCCAAGATACATCGTTAACGGGACGGATAAACATTCAGTACTTC. Amino acid sequence: CASSQDTSLTGRINIQYF.